The clone carrying this T cell receptor beta chain was detected a few times. The sample, about 9.7 milliliters of peripheral blood, was drawn from each donor. With V trimmed by 6 bases and J by 7 bases, 4 bases remained unmatched. CDR3 length: 11 amino acids. Germline V gene data show CDR1 as DFQATT and CDR2 as SNEGSKA (reference sequence). Through a sample-barcoded 5' primer and a J-beta primer mix, a second PCR was run for roughly 6 to 11 cycles. Every cDNA molecule bore a tag from a template-switch adaptor containing 12 random nucleotides. One entry per CDR3 protein results from TCRdb running MiXCR on the 5' RACE reads. The repertoire holds approximately 800,000 distinct CDR3 sequences, with 20% to 25% as singletons. The sample belongs to a study of blood T cells in healthy people across ages. The same data also went into a second study, on T cells of mothers and their children. That source notes: Samples were obtained from a few healthy Caucasian mothers and their six children. Sample barcodes and 2-4 random nucleotides were added by the M1S primer of the second PCR.

This TCR was sampled from a boy aged 5-17 years in good health. This rearrangement joins TRBV20-1 to TRBJ2-5; 8 positions agree with TRBD2. The sample was blood. Here the CDR3 reads CSAGGVATQYF. CDR3 sequence (DNA): TGCAGTGCCGGGGGGGTTGCGACCCAGTACTTC.